This T cell receptor beta chain was observed in a study of cytotoxic CD8 clonotypes in ibrutinib-treated CLL. Concerning this clone: Its antigen is unknown.

Study-wide points: Baseline clonality exceeded age-matched healthy donors and tracked circulating CD8+ T-cell counts. The times at which samples were taken varied between sustained-remission and progressing patients.

CDR1 is DFQATT and CDR2 is SNEGSKA in the germline V gene (reference sequence). The CDR3 extends over 11 amino acids. The V gene end was trimmed by 8 bases and the J gene end by 6 bases; junction bases not matched to a gene: 5. Deep sequencing aimed at 1 in 200,000 to 1 in 1 million T cells' resolution. Profiling relied on immunoSEQ multiplex PCR, and the TCRdb table lists in-frame clones only, not all of them. The data hold just over 200,000 clones, with just under 80% observed a single time. This sequence originates from a human donor with chronic lymphocytic leukemia. The chain couples TRBV20-1 to TRBJ1-1, with TRBD1 matching over 8 bases. The sample was PBMCs, taken after 12 months of ibrutinib treatment. The CDR3 reads CSTLGQAEAFF. The CDR3 coding sequence is TGCAGTACTCTGGGACAGGCTGAAGCTTTCTTT.